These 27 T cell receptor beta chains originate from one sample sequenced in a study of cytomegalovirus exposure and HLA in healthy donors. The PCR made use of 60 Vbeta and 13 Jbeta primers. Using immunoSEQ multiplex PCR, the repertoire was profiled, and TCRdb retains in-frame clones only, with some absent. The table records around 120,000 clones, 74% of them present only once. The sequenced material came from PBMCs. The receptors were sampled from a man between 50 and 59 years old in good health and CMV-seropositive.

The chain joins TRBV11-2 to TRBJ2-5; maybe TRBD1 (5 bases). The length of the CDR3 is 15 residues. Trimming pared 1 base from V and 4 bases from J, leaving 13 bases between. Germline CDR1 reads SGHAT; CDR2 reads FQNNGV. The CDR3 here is CASSLVGARGETQYF. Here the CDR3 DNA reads TGTGCCAGCAGCTTAGTCGGAGCAAGGGGAGAGACCCAGTACTTC.

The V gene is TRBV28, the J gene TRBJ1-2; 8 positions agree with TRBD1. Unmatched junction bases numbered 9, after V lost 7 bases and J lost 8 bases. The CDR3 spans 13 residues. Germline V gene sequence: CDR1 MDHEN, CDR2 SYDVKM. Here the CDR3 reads CASTKTGVQGYTF. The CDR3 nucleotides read TGTGCCAGCACGAAGACAGGGGTGCAGGGCTACACCTTC.

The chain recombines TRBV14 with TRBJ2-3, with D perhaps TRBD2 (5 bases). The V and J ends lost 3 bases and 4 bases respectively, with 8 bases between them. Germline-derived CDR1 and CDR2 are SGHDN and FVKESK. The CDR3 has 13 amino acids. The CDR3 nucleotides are TGTGCCAGCAGCCACCAGGACTCAGATACGCAGTATTTT. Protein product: CASSHQDSDTQYF.

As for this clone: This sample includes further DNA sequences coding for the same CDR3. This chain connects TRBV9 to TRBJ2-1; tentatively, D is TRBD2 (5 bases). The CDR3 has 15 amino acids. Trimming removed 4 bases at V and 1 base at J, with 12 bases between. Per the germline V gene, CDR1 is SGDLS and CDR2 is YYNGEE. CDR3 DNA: TGTGCCAGCAGCCCCAGGACTGGTTCCTACAATGAGCAGTTCTTC. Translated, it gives CASSPRTGSYNEQFF.

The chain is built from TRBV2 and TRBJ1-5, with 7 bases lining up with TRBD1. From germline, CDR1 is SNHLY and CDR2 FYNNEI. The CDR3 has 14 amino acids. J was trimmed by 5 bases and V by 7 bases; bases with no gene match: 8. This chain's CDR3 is CASTSQGWDQPQHF. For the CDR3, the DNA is TGTGCCAGCACGTCACAGGGGTGGGATCAGCCCCAGCATTTT.

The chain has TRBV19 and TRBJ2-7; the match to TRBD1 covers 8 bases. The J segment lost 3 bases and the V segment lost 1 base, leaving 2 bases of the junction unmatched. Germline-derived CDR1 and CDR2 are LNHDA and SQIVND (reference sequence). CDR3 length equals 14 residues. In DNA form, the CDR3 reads TGTGCCAGTAGTATAGCAGGGGGCGTCTACGAGCAGTACTTC. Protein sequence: CASSIAGGVYEQYF.

The CDR3 coding sequence is TGTGCCAGTGCCCCCGGGACTTTAGGCGAAAAACTGTTTTTT. Encoded protein: CASAPGTLGEKLFF. J is TRBJ1-4 and V is TRBV6-1, with D possibly being TRBD1 (5 bases). V lost 9 bases, J lost 8 bases, and 19 bases lay in between. Germline V gene data show CDR1 as MNHNS and CDR2 as SASEGT. The CDR3 sequence is 14 residues long.

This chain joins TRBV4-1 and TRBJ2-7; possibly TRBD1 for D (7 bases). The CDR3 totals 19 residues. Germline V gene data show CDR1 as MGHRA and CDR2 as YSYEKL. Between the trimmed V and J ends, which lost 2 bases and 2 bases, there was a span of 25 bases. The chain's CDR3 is CASSQRTGGFHSQPYEQYF. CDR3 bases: TGCGCCAGCAGCCAAAGGACAGGAGGGTTCCATAGCCAACCCTACGAGCAGTACTTC.

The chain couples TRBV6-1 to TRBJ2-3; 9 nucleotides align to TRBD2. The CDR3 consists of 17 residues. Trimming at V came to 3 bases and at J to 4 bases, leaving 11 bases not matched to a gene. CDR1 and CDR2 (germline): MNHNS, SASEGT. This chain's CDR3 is CASSDPASGVNADTQYF. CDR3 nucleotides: TGTGCCAGCAGTGACCCGGCTAGCGGGGTTAACGCAGATACGCAGTATTTT.

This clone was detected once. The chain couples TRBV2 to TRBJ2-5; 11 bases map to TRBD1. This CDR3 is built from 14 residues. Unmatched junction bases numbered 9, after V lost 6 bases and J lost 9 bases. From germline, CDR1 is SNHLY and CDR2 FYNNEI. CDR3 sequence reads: CASRGGTGGSAQYF. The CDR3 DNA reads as TGTGCCAGCAGGGGAGGGACAGGGGGGTCGGCCCAGTACTTC.

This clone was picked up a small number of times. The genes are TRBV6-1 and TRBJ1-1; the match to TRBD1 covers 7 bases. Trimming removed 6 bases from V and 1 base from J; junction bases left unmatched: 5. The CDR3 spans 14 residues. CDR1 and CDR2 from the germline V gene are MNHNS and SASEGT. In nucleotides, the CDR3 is TGTGCCAGCAGGCACAGGGGCCAGAACACTGAAGCTTTCTTT. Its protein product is CASRHRGQNTEAFF.

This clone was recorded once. CDR3 amino acids: CAITSDRGGEQYF. The DNA of the CDR3 is TGTGCCATCACCTCCGACAGGGGAGGAGAGCAGTACTTC. V is TRBV10-3 and J is TRBJ2-7; 8 positions agree with TRBD1. V shed 7 bases and J 7 bases; nucleotides not matched to a gene: 9. The CDR3 length is 13 residues. CDR1 is ENHRY and CDR2 is SYGVKD in the germline V gene.

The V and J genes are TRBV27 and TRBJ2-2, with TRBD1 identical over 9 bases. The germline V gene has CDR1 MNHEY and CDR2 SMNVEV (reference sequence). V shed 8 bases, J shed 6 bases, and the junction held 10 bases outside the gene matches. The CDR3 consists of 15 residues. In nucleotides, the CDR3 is TGTGCCAGCTACCCGGACAGGGGTTTTCCCGGGGAGCTGTTTTTT. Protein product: CASYPDRGFPGELFF.

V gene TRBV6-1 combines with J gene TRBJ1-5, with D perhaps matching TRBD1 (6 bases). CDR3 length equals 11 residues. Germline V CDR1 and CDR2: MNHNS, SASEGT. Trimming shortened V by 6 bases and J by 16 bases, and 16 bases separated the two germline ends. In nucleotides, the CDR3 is TGTGCCAGCAGGGGAGGGGGAGGTATACATTTT. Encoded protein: CASRGGGGIHF.

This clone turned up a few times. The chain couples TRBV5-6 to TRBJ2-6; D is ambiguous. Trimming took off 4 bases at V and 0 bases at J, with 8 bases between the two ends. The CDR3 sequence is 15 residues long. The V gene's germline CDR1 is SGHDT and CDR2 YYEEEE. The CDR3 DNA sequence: TGTGCCAGCAGCGCTAAAAGCTCTGGGGCCAACGTCCTGACTTTC. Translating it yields CASSAKSSGANVLTF.

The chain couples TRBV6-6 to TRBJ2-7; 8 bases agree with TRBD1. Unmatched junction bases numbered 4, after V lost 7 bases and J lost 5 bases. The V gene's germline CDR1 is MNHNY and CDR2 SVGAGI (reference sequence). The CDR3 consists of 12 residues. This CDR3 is CASTSTGDEQYF. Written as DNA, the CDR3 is TGTGCCAGCACCTCGACAGGGGACGAGCAGTACTTC.

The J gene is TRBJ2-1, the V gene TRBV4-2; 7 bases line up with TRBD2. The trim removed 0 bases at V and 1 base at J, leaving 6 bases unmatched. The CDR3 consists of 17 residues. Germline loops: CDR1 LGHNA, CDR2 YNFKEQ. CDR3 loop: CASSQDMWRGSYNEQFF. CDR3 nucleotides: TGTGCCAGCAGCCAAGATATGTGGCGGGGGTCCTACAATGAGCAGTTCTTC.

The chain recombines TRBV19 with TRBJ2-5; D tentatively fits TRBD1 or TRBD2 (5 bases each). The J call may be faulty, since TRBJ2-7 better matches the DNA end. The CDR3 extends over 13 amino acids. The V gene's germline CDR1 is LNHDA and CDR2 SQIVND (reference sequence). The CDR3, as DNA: TGTGCCAGTAGCGGACTGGGGGCCTACGAGCAGTACTTC. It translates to CASSGLGAYEQYF.

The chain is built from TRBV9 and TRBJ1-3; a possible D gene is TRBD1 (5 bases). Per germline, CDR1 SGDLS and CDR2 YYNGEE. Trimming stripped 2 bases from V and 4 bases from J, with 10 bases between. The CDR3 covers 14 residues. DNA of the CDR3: TGTGCCAGCAGCGTCGGGGGAGAGGGAAACACCATATATTTT. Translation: CASSVGGEGNTIYF.

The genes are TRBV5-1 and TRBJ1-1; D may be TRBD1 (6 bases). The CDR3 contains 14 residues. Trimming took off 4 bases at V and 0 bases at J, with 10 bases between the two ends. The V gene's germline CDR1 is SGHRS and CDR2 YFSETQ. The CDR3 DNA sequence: TGCGCCAGCAGCCTCGGGACACTGAACACTGAAGCTTTCTTT. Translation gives CASSLGTLNTEAFF.

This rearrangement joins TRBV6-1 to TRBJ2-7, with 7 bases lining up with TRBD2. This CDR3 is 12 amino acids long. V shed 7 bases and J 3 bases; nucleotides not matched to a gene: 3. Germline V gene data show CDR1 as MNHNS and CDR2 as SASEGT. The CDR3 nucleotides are TGTGCCAGCAAGCGGGACGGCTACGAGCAGTACTTC. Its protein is CASKRDGYEQYF.

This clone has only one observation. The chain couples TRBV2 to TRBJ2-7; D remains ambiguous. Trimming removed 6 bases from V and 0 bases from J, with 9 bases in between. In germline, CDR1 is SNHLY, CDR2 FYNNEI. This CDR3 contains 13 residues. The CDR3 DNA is TGTGCCAGCAGCCGCAGGATCTCCTACGAGCAGTACTTC. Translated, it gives CASSRRISYEQYF.

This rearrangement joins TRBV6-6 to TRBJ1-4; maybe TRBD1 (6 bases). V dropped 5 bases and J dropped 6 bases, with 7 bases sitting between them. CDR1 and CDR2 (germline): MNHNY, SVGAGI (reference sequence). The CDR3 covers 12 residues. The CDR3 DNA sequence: TGTGCCAGCAGTAGGACAGATGAAAAACTGTTTTTT. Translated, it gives CASSRTDEKLFF.

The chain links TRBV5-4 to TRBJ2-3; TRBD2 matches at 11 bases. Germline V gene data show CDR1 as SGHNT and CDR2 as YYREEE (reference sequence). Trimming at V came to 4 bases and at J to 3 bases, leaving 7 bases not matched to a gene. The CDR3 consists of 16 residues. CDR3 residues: CASSRLAGGVTDTQYF. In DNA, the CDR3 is TGTGCCAGCAGCCGATTAGCGGGAGGGGTGACAGATACGCAGTATTTT.

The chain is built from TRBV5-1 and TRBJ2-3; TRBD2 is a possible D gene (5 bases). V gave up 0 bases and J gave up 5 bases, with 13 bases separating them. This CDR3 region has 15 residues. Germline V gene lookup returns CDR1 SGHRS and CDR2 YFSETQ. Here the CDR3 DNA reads TGCGCCAGCAGCTTGGCCACGGGGTTGCTAGATACGCAGTATTTT. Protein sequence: CASSLATGLLDTQYF.

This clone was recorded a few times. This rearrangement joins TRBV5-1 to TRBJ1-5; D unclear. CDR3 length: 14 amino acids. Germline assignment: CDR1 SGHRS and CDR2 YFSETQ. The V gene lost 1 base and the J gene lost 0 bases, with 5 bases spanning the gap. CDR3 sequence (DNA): TGCGCCAGCAGCTTGAGCGGTAGCAATCAGCCCCAGCATTTT. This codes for CASSLSGSNQPQHF.

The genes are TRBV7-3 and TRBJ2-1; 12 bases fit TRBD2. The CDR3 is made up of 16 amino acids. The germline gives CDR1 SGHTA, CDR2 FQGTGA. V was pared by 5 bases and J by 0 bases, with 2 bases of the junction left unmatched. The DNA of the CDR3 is TGTGCCAGCAGCCCTAGCGGGGGGGGCTCCTACAATGAGCAGTTCTTC. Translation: CASSPSGGGSYNEQFF.